This TCR beta chain was sequenced in a study of radiation and T cells in renal cell carcinoma. TCRdb keeps only in-frame clones here, not all; method: immunoSEQ multiplex PCR. This sample carries over 85,000 clones, just under 85% of them seen once, and the ten largest clones take 9.4%. Germline loops: CDR1 SGHTA, CDR2 FQGNSA. Trimming pared 3 bases from V and 3 bases from J, leaving 9 bases between. This CDR3 has 14 amino acids. As to time point: blood 4 weeks post-SBRT, at nephrectomy. Treatment here: 15 Gy SBRT to primary tumor, nephrectomy 4 weeks later. Nephrectomy followed 15 Gy stereotactic body radiation by 4 weeks.

This chain uses TRBV7-2 with TRBJ2-1, with a weak D call TRBD1 (6 bases). The sequencing used blood, collected from a patient whose treatment included radiotherapy and nephrectomy. This sequence originates from a man in his fifties with renal cell carcinoma. DNA of the CDR3: TGTGCCAGCAGCTTTCAGGGGAGCTACAATGAGCAGTTCTTC. Translation: CASSFQGSYNEQFF.